This TCR beta chain was documented in a study of cytomegalovirus exposure and HLA in healthy donors. Study observations and caveats: It was assumed in the presence/absence analyses that sequencing depth was roughly uniform across donors.

For this clone: Its antigen is still unknown.

Vbeta (60) and Jbeta (13) primers were used in the PCR. The repertoire was sequenced with immunoSEQ multiplex PCR; TCRdb's copy has only in-frame clones and lacks some. Here the sample spans approximately 100,000 clones, 85% being singletons. Looked up from germline, CDR1 is LNHDA and CDR2 is SQIVND (reference sequence). The CDR3 covers 12 residues. Trimming cost V 7 bases and J 4 bases, with 10 bases left between them. V usage is TRBV19 and J usage is TRBJ1-2; D possibly corresponds to TRBD1 (5 bases). This TCR was sampled from a middle-aged man in good health and CMV-seropositive. The sequenced sample consisted of PBMCs. As DNA, the CDR3 is TGTGCCAGTAATCAGGGTCCCTATGGCTACACCTTC. It codes for CASNQGPYGYTF.